The 24 T cell receptor beta chains reported below all come from one sample, sequenced in a study of blood T cell repertoires in COVID-19. The assay was immunoSEQ multiplex PCR, and TCRdb's table has in-frame clones only and misses some. Among 360,000 or so clones listed, around nine tenths were seen once. Sequencing was performed on PBMCs or T cells enriched from blood (not recorded which). The receptors shown here come from a woman between 25 and 40 years old who had been exposed to COVID-19.

This chain links TRBV30 with TRBJ1-6, with TRBD1 as a possible D gene (5 bases). Germline lookup yields CDR1 GTSNPN and CDR2 SVGIG (reference sequence). The CDR3 is 14 residues long. Trimming left V 2 bases short and J 12 bases short, with 17 bases between. The CDR3 here is CAWSPAKWGVPLHF. CDR3 nucleotide sequence: TGTGCCTGGAGTCCCGCGAAATGGGGCGTACCCCTCCACTTT. The full variable domain, with the rest looked up from reference TRBV30 and TRBJ1-6, is SQTIHQWPATLVQPVGSPLSLECTVEGTSNPNLYWYRQAAGRGLQLLFYSVGIGQISSEVPQNLSASRPQDRQFILSSKKLLLSDSGFYLCAWSPAKWGVPLHFGNGTRLTVT.

The rearrangement joins TRBV7-9 to TRBJ2-1; 7 bases match TRBD2. The germline V gene has CDR1 SEHNR and CDR2 FQNEAQ (reference sequence). The CDR3 has 14 residues. The CDR3 spells CAISGRADGDEQFF. The CDR3 region has the DNA TGTGCTATAAGTGGGAGGGCCGATGGCGATGAGCAGTTCTTC.

The chain couples TRBV5-1 to TRBJ2-2, with TRBD2 identical over 11 bases. The germline CDR1 and CDR2 sequences are SGHRS and YFSETQ. The CDR3 covers 18 residues. V was pared by 4 bases and J by 6 bases, with 14 bases of the junction left unmatched. CDR3 nucleotide sequence: TGCGCCAGCAGCCCTATGTGGGCTAGCGGGAGGAATCCCGGGGAGCTGTTTTTT. It yields the protein CASSPMWASGRNPGELFF. The variable domain in full, completed from reference TRBV5-1 and TRBJ2-2, reads KAGVTQTPRYLIKTRGQQVTLSCSPISGHRSVSWYQQTPGQGLQFLFEYFSETQRNKGNFPGRFSGRQFSNSRSEMNVSTLELGDSALYLCASSPMWASGRNPGELFFGEGSRLTVL.

This chain connects TRBV19 to TRBJ2-5; TRBD1 matches at 9 bases. Germline CDR1 is LNHDA and CDR2 is SQIVND (reference sequence). This CDR3 region has 16 residues. J lost 3 bases, V lost 7 bases, and 12 bases had no gene match. Here the CDR3 DNA reads TGTGCCAGTAATTCCGCAGGAGGGACAGGGAAAGAGACCCAGTACTTC. Amino acids: CASNSAGGTGKETQYF.

The chain recombines TRBV28 with TRBJ1-2; 7 positions match TRBD1. The ends lost 10 bases at V and 1 base at J; junction bases unmatched: 9. CDR1 and CDR2 (germline): MDHEN, SYDVKM. This CDR3 is 14 amino acids long. Here the CDR3 reads CAITGVNNNYGYTF. Written as DNA, the CDR3 is TGTGCCATCACAGGGGTAAACAATAACTATGGCTACACCTTC.

This chain connects TRBV5-1 to TRBJ1-5; possibly TRBD1 for D (5 bases). Germline CDR1 and CDR2: SGHRS and YFSETQ. Trimming shortened V by 0 bases and J by 4 bases, and 17 bases separated the two germline ends. The CDR3 loop spans 17 amino acids. The CDR3 DNA is TGCGCCAGCAGCTTGGGTGATTCGGGACGGGGGAATCAGCCCCAGCATTTT. Its translation: CASSLGDSGRGNQPQHF. Combining the CDR3 with reference TRBV5-1 and TRBJ1-5 gives the whole variable domain KAGVTQTPRYLIKTRGQQVTLSCSPISGHRSVSWYQQTPGQGLQFLFEYFSETQRNKGNFPGRFSGRQFSNSRSEMNVSTLELGDSALYLCASSLGDSGRGNQPQHFGDGTRLSIL.

The chain joins TRBV3-1 (or the pseudogene TRBV3-2) to TRBJ2-3; D is perhaps TRBD2 (5 bases). Per germline, CDR1 LGHDT and CDR2 YNNKEL (reference sequence). The V end lost 3 bases, the J end lost 6 bases, and 16 bases lay between the germline ends. The CDR3 spans 15 residues. The DNA for the CDR3 is TGTGCCAGCAGCCAGAGAGGGAGCCCGGGGGATACGCAGTATTTT. Its translation: CASSQRGSPGDTQYF.

The chain uses TRBV7-8 and TRBJ1-2; D gene uncertain. The germline V gene encodes CDR1 SGHVS and CDR2 FQNEAQ. This CDR3 has 13 residues. The V and J ends lost 1 base and 8 bases respectively, with 11 bases between them. DNA for the CDR3: TGTGCCAGCAGCTTAGACCCTCCTAGCGGCTACACCTTC. This encodes CASSLDPPSGYTF.

The chain employs TRBV7-8 and TRBJ1-5; no reliable D call. Trimming removed 0 bases at V and 4 bases at J, with 16 bases between. Germline V gene sequence: CDR1 SGHVS, CDR2 FQNEAQ. The CDR3 has 17 residues. The CDR3 protein is CASSLAVISSMNQPQHF. DNA of the CDR3: TGTGCCAGCAGCTTAGCCGTCATCTCCAGTATGAATCAGCCCCAGCATTTT.

The V and J genes are TRBV9 and TRBJ1-2; TRBD1 is a possible D gene (6 bases). From germline, CDR1 is SGDLS and CDR2 YYNGEE. This CDR3 is 16 amino acids long. The V gene lost 0 bases and the J gene lost 1 base, with 13 bases spanning the gap. CDR3 in amino acids: CASSVGPGELNYGYTF. The CDR3 bases are TGTGCCAGCAGCGTAGGTCCAGGGGAACTTAACTATGGCTACACCTTC.

The chain joins TRBV5-5 to TRBJ2-1; perhaps TRBD1 as D (5 bases). This CDR3 spans 13 amino acids. Trimming took 0 bases from V and 9 from J, leaving 10 bases between them. Germline V gene sequence: CDR1 SGHKS, CDR2 YYEKEE (reference sequence). This chain's CDR3 is CASSLGGAIEQFF. The CDR3 bases are TGTGCCAGCAGCTTGGGTGGGGCAATTGAGCAGTTCTTC.

CDR3 region: CASSQAGSAYNEQFF. The CDR3 region has the DNA TGCGCCAGCAGCCAAGCGGGTAGTGCCTACAATGAGCAGTTCTTC. The chain employs TRBV4-1 and TRBJ2-1, with D unresolved. The CDR3 totals 15 residues. Germline V gene sequence: CDR1 MGHRA, CDR2 YSYEKL. The V gene lost 1 base and the J gene lost 2 bases, with 9 bases spanning the gap.

V gene TRBV19 combines with J gene TRBJ2-2, with a tentative D call TRBD2 (6 bases). The CDR3 runs 14 residues. Germline values: CDR1 LNHDA, CDR2 SQIVND (reference sequence). V shed 4 bases and J shed 4 bases, with 10 bases lying between them. CDR3 amino acids: CASSTEGRTGELFF. CDR3 sequence (DNA): TGTGCCAGTAGTACGGAGGGACGCACCGGGGAGCTGTTTTTT.

The V call is TRBV4-1, the J call TRBJ2-5; TRBD2 aligns across 14 bases. The V gene's germline CDR1 is MGHRA and CDR2 YSYEKL. The CDR3 length is 19 residues. The J segment lost 2 bases and the V segment lost 3 bases, leaving 11 bases of the junction unmatched. CDR3 DNA sequence: TGCGCCAGCAGCCATGAGACTAGCGGGAGGGTGGGGGCGCAAGAGACCCAGTACTTC. Its translation: CASSHETSGRVGAQETQYF.

The V and J genes are TRBV28 and TRBJ2-1; 10 nucleotides match TRBD1. With 5 bases clipped from V and 6 bases from J, the junction kept 25 bases outside the gene matches. Germline CDR1 is MDHEN and CDR2 is SYDVKM. The CDR3 runs 21 residues. The CDR3 nucleotides read TGTGCCAGCAGTACCCTATCCCCGATAAACATGGGACAGGGGCTGGTCAATGAGCAGTTCTTC. It encodes CASSTLSPINMGQGLVNEQFF.

V usage is TRBV2 and J usage is TRBJ2-7; possible D gene TRBD2, 5 bases. The CDR3 runs to 12 residues. The germline V gene encodes CDR1 SNHLY and CDR2 FYNNEI. Deletions cut 7 bases from V and 3 bases from J, with 10 bases between. The CDR3 DNA sequence: TGTGCCAGCACCACTGAGGGCTACGAGCAGTACTTC. Translation: CASTTEGYEQYF.

In the case of this clone: A junction end diverges from the germline sequence, so it may reflect a read error. V usage is TRBV4-1 and J usage is TRBJ2-7, with 9 nucleotides matching TRBD2. The CDR3 sequence is 16 residues long. Germline lookup yields CDR1 MGHRA and CDR2 YSYEKL. In DNA, the CDR3 is TGCGCCAGCAGCCAACCTCCCGGGACTAGCTCCTACGTGCAGTACTTC. Protein product: CASSQPPGTSSYVQYF.

The CDR3 nucleotides are TGTGCCAGCAGCCAATTAAGCGGGAATTACAATGAGCAGTTCTTC. Residues: CASSQLSGNYNEQFF. The chain recombines TRBV4-2 with TRBJ2-1; 7 nucleotides line up with TRBD2. The CDR3 covers 15 residues. Per germline, CDR1 LGHNA and CDR2 YNFKEQ. Trimming took 2 bases from V and 4 from J; bases not matched to a gene: 5.

This chain links TRBV28 with TRBJ1-4, with unresolved D. The CDR3 is 14 amino acids. Between the trimmed V and J ends, which lost 5 bases and 4 bases, there was a span of 11 bases. Germline loops: CDR1 MDHEN, CDR2 SYDVKM. The CDR3 protein is CASSPPGSNEKLFF. The CDR3, as DNA: TGTGCCAGCAGTCCCCCCGGGAGTAATGAAAAACTGTTTTTT.

V gene TRBV9 combines with J gene TRBJ2-2; 8 bases map to TRBD2. Germline trimming cut 3 bases from V and 4 bases from J; bases unmatched to any gene: 11. The CDR3 loop spans 17 amino acids. Germline V gives CDR1 SGDLS, CDR2 YYNGEE. CDR3 nucleotide sequence: TGTGCCAGCAGCGGCTCATCCGGGAGGGCCATCACCGGGGAGCTGTTTTTT. This codes for CASSGSSGRAITGELFF.

This clone has just a few counts. CDR3 region: CASSQGDSGLLSGNTIYF. The CDR3 bases are TGTGCCAGCAGCCAGGGGGACAGCGGACTTCTCTCTGGAAACACCATATATTTT. The chain couples TRBV3-1 (or the pseudogene TRBV3-2) to TRBJ1-3; TRBD1 aligns across 7 bases. The germline V gene encodes CDR1 LGHDT and CDR2 YNNKEL (reference sequence). CDR3 length: 18 residues. J gave up 0 bases and V 3 bases, and 11 bases lay outside the gene matches.

The DNA of the CDR3 is TGTGCCACCAGTTGGTCCCCGGTCGGCACCGGGGAGCTGTTTTTT. This sequence encodes CATSWSPVGTGELFF. The rearrangement links TRBV24-1 to TRBJ2-2; D is unresolved. Trimming stripped 6 bases from V and 4 bases from J, with 14 bases between. Germline V gene data show CDR1 as KGHDR and CDR2 as SFDVKD. This CDR3 is 15 amino acids long.

The rearrangement links TRBV27 to TRBJ1-2, with 10 bases that match TRBD1. This CDR3 region has 13 residues. Germline-derived CDR1 and CDR2 are MNHEY and SMNVEV (reference sequence). Trimming at V came to 9 bases and at J to 8 bases, leaving 9 bases not matched to a gene. Here the CDR3 reads CASRQGAVGGYTF. CDR3 DNA: TGTGCCAGTAGACAGGGGGCGGTGGGGGGCTACACCTTC.

The chain joins TRBV9 to TRBJ1-1, with D possibly matching TRBD1 (6 bases). V shed 4 bases and J shed 3 bases, with 16 bases lying between them. The CDR3 contains 15 residues. The V gene's germline CDR1 is SGDLS and CDR2 YYNGEE. The CDR3 DNA sequence: TGTGCCAGCAGCCCTGGACTCGGACAGTACACTGAAGCTTTCTTT. It codes for CASSPGLGQYTEAFF. Looking up the rest from reference TRBV9 and TRBJ1-1 gives the full variable domain: DSGVTQTPKHLITATGQRVTLRCSPRSGDLSVYWYQQSLDQGLQFLIQYYNGEERAKGNILERFSAQQFPDLHSELNLSSLELGDSALYFCASSPGLGQYTEAFFGQGTRLTVV.